This T cell receptor beta chain originates from a study of Graves' ophthalmopathy and Graves' hyperthyroidism. Turning to the study itself: The collection of peripheral blood took place at initial diagnosis, before any treatment.

RNA transcripts provided the template for amplifying TCR beta CDR3 regions. The library came from an HTBI-primed first-round RT-PCR and a second-round multiplex PCR. TCRdb independently ran MiXCR on the multiplex PCR reads; one entry per CDR3 protein. The repertoire holds 600,000 to 950,000 distinct CDR3 sequences, with roughly two fifths as singletons. The PBMCs had their origin in 7.5 to 10 ml of fresh peripheral blood. Trimming took off 0 bases at V and 7 bases at J, with 13 bases between the two ends. The CDR3 totals 14 residues. Germline lookup yields CDR1 SGHRS and CDR2 YFSETQ. The chain is built from TRBV5-1 and TRBJ1-2, with D unclear. This clonotype was sampled from an adult man with Graves' ophthalmopathy. Input material: peripheral blood. CDR3 sequence reads: CASSLDRATSGYTF. CDR3 coding DNA: TGCGCCAGCAGCTTGGATCGGGCAACATCTGGCTACACCTTC.